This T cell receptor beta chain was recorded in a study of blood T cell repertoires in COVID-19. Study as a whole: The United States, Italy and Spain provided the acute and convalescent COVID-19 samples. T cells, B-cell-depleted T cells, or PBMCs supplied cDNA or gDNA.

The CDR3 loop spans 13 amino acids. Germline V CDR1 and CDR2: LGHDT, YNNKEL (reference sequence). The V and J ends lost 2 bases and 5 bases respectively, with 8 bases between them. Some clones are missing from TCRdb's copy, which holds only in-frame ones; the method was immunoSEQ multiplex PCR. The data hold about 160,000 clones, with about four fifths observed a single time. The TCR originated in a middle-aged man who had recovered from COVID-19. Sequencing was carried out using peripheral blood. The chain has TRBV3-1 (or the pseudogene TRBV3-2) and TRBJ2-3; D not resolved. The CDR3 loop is CASSQNPGDTQYF. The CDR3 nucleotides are TGTGCCAGCAGCCAAAACCCGGGAGATACGCAGTATTTT.